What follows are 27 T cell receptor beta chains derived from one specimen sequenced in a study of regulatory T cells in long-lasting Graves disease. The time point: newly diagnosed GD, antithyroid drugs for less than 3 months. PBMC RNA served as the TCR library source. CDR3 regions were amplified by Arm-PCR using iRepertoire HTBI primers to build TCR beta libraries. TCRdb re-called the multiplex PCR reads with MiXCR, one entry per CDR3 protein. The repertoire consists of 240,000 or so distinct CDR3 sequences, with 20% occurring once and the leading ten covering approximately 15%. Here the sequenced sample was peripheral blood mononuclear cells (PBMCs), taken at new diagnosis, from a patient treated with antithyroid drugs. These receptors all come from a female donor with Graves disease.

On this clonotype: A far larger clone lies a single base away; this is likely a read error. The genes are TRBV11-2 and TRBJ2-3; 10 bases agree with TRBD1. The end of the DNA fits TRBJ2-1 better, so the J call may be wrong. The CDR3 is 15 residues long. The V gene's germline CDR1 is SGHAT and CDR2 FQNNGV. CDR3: CASSFSGTGETEQFF. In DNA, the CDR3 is TGTGCCAGCAGCTTCTCCGGGACAGGGGAAACCGAGCAGTTCTTC.

CDR3 sequence reads: CASSMEQGGSDTGELFF. The CDR3 region has the DNA TGTGCCAGTAGTATGGAACAGGGGGGCTCGGACACCGGGGAGCTGTTTTTT. This chain uses TRBV19 with TRBJ2-2; 8 bases fit TRBD1. This CDR3 contains 17 residues. The germline CDR1 and CDR2 sequences are LNHDA and SQIVND (reference sequence). With V trimmed by 3 bases and J by 3 bases, 9 bases remained unmatched.

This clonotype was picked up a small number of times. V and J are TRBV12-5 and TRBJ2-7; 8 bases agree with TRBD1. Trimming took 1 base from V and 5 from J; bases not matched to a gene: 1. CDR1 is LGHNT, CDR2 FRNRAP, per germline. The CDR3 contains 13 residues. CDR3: CASGLETGDEQYF. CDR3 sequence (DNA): TGTGCTAGTGGTTTGGAGACAGGGGACGAGCAGTACTTC.

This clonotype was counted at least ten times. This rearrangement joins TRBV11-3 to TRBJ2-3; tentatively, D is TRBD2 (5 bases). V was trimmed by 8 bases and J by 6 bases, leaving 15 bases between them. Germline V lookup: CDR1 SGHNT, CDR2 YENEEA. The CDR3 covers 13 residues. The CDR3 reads CASAGGLGDTQYF. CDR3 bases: TGTGCCAGCGCAGGAGGCTTAGGCGATACGCAGTATTTT.

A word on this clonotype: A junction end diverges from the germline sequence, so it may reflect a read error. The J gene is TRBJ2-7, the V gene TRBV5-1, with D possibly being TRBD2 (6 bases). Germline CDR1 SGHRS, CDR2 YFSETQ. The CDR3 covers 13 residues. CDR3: CTSRDPAGYEQYF. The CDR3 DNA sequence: TGCACCAGCAGGGACCCCGCGGGATACGAGCAGTACTTC.

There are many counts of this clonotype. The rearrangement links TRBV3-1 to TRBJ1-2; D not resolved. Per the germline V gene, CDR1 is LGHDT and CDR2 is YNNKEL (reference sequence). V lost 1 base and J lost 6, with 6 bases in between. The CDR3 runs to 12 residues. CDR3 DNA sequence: TGTGCCAGCAGCCAAGTGACGGATGGCTACACCTTC. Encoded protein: CASSQVTDGYTF. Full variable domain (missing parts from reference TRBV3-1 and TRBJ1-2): DTAVSQTPKYLVTQMGNDKSIKCEQNLGHDTMYWYKQDSKKFLKIMFSYNNKELIINETVPNRFSPKSPDKAHLNLHINSLELGDSAVYFCASSQVTDGYTFGSGTRLTVV.

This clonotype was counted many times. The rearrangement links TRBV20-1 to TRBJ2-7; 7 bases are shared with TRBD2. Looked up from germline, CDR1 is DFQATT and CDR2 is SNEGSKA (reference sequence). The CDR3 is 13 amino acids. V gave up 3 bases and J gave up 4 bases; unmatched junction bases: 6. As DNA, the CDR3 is TGCAGTGCTAGGGAATCGGGACTATACGAGCAGTACTTC. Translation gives CSARESGLYEQYF.

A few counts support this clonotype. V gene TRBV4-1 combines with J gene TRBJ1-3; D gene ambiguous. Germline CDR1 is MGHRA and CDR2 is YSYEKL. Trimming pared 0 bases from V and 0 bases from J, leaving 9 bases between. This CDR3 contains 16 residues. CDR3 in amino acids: CASSQEGWGSGNTIYF. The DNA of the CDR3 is TGCGCCAGCAGCCAAGAGGGGTGGGGCTCTGGAAACACCATATATTTT.

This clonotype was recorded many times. The CDR3, as DNA: TGTGCCAGCAGCTTAAGCGGGCAGGCCTACGAGCAGTACTTC. Protein product: CASSLSGQAYEQYF. The chain is built from TRBV11-3 and TRBJ2-7; D perhaps matches TRBD2 (6 bases). Germline V gene data show CDR1 as SGHNT and CDR2 as YENEEA. Between the trimmed V and J ends, which lost 2 bases and 2 bases, there was a span of 10 bases. The CDR3 runs to 14 residues.

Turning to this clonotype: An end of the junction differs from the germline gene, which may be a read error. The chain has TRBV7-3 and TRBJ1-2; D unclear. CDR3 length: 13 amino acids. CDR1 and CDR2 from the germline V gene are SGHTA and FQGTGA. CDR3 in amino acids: CASSPDGNYSYTF. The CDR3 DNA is TGTGCCAGCAGCCCGGACGGAAACTATAGCTACACCTTC.

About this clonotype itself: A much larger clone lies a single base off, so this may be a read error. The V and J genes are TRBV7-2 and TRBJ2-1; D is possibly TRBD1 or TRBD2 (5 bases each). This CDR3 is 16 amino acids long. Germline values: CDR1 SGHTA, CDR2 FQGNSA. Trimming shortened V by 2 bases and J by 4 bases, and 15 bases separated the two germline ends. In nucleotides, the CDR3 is TGTGCCAGCAGCTTATGGGACGGAGACCATTACAATGAGCAGTTCTTC. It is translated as CASSLWDGDHYNEQFF.

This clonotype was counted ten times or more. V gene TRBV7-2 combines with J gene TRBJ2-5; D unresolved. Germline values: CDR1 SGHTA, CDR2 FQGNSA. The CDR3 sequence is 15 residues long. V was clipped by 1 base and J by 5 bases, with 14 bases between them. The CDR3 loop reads CASSLEPNSLETQYF. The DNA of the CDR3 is TGTGCCAGCAGCTTAGAGCCTAACTCCCTTGAGACCCAGTACTTC.

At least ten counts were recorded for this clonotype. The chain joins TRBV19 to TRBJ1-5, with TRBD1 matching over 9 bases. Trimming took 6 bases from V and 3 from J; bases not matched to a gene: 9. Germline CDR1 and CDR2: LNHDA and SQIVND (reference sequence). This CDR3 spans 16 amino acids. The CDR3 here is CASRRSGTGNNQPQHF. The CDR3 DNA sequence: TGTGCCAGTAGGCGATCCGGGACAGGGAACAATCAGCCCCAGCATTTT.

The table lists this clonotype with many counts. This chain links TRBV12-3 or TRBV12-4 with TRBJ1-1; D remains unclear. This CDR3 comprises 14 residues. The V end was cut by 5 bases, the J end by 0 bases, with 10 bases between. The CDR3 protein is CASSEGQLNTEAFF. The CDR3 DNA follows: TGTGCCAGCAGTGAAGGGCAGCTGAACACTGAAGCTTTCTTT.

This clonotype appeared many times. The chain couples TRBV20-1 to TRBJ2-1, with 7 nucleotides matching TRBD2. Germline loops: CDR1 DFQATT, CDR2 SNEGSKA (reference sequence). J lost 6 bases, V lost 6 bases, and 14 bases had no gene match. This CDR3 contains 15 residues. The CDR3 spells CSATLAGGSVNEQFF. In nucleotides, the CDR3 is TGCAGTGCAACCCTTGCTGGCGGGAGTGTCAATGAGCAGTTCTTC.

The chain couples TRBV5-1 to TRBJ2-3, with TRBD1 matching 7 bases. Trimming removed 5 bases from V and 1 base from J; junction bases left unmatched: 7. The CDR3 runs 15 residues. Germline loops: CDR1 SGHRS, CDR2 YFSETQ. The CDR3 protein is CASSFDRARTDTQYF. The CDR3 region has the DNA TGCGCCAGCAGTTTCGACAGGGCCCGCACAGATACGCAGTATTTT.

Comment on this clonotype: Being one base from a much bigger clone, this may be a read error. Written as DNA, the CDR3 is TGCAGCGTTGAAACCAGCAGGGGTGACTACGAGCAGTACTTC. Translation: CSVETSRGDYEQYF. J is TRBJ2-7 and V is TRBV29-1; perhaps TRBD1 as D (6 bases). The CDR3 is 14 residues long. V dropped 2 bases and J dropped 3 bases, with 14 bases sitting between them. Per the germline V gene, CDR1 is SQVTM and CDR2 is ANQGSEA.

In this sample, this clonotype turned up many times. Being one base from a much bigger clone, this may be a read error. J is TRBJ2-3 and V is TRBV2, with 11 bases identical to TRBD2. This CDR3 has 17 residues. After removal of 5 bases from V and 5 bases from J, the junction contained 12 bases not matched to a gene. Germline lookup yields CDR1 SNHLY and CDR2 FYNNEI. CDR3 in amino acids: CASSQGTSGVWGDTQYF. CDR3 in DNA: TGTGCCAGCAGTCAAGGGACTAGCGGCGTTTGGGGAGATACGCAGTATTTT. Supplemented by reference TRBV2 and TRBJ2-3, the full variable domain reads EPEVTQTPSHQVTQMGQEVILRCVPISNHLYFYWYRQILGQKVEFLVSFYNNEISEKSEIFDDQFSVERPDGSNFTLKIRSTKLEDSAMYFCASSQGTSGVWGDTQYFGPGTRLTVL.

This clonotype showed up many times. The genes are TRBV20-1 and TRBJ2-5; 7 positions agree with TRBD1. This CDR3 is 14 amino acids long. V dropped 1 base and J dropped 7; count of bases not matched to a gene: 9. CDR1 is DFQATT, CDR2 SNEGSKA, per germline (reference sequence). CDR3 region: CSARARQGLGTQYF. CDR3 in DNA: TGCAGTGCTAGAGCGAGACAGGGTCTGGGGACCCAGTACTTC.

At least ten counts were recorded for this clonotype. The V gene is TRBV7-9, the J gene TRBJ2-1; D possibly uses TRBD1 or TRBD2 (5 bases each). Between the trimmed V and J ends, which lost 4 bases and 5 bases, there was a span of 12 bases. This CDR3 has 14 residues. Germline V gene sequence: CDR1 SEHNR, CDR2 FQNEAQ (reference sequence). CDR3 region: CASSSTGPNNEQFF. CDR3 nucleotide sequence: TGTGCCAGCAGCTCCACGGGGCCGAACAATGAGCAGTTCTTC.

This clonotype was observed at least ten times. CDR3 sequence (DNA): TGCGCCAGCAGTCTCTACACCGGGACAGAGACCTACGAGCAGTACTTC. It encodes CASSLYTGTETYEQYF. This chain connects TRBV10-1 to TRBJ2-7, with 7 bases matching TRBD1. V dropped 5 bases and J dropped 2; count of bases not matched to a gene: 12. Germline CDR1 WNHNN, CDR2 SYGVQD (reference sequence). The CDR3 totals 16 residues.

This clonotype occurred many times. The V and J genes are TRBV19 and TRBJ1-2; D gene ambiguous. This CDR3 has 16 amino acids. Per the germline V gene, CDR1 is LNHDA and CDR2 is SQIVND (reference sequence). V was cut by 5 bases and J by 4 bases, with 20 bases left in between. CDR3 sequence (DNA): TGTGCCAGTAGTGATGGGCTAACGGGAGAGTTCTATGGCTACACCTTC. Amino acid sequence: CASSDGLTGEFYGYTF. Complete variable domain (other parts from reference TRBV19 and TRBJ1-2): DGGITQSPKYLFRKEGQNVTLSCEQNLNHDAMYWYRQDPGQGLRLIYYSQIVNDFQKGDIAEGYSVSREKKESFPLTVTSAQKNPTAFYLCASSDGLTGEFYGYTFGSGTRLTVV.

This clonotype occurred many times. The CDR3 here is CASGLAGGVADTQYF. The CDR3 coding sequence is TGTGCCAGCGGCCTAGCGGGAGGGGTCGCAGATACGCAGTATTTT. This sequence joins TRBV7-3 and TRBJ2-3; 12 positions match TRBD2. The CDR3 runs 15 residues. With V trimmed by 8 bases and J by 4 bases, 7 bases remained unmatched. Germline values: CDR1 SGHTA, CDR2 FQGTGA.

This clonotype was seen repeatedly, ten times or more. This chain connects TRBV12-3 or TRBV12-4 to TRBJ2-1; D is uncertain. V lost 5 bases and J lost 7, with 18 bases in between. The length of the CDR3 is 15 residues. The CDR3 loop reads CASSGVVSARNEQFF. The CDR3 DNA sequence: TGTGCCAGCAGTGGGGTAGTCTCGGCTCGGAATGAGCAGTTCTTC.

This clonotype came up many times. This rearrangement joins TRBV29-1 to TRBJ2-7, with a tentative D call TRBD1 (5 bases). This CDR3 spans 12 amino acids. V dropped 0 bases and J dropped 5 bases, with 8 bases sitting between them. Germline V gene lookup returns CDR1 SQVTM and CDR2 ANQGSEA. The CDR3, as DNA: TGCAGCGTTGAAGACAGGGCGAACGAGCAGTACTTC. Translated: CSVEDRANEQYF.

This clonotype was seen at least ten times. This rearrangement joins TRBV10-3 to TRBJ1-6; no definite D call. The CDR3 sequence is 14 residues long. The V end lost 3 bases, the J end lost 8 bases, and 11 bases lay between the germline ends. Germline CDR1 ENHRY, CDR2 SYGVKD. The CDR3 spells CAISESPWDSPLHF. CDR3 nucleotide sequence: TGTGCCATCAGTGAAAGTCCTTGGGATTCACCCCTCCACTTT.

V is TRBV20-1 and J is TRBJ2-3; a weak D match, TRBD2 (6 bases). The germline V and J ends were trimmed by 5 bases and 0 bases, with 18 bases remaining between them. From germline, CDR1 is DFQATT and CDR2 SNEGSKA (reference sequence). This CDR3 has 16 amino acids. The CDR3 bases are TGCAGTGCTGCTAACCCACTAGCCCAGAGCACAGATACGCAGTATTTT. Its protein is CSAANPLAQSTDTQYF.